These 10 T cell receptor beta chains were sequenced from one sample in a study of early T cells in non-severe SARS-CoV-2 infection. TCRdb called the 5' RACE reads again in MiXCR, with one record for every CDR3 protein. The sample holds over 95,000 distinct CDR3 sequences, roughly 17% seen once. Input material: whole blood. These receptors were taken from an adult who was a healthcare worker with PCR-confirmed SARS-CoV-2 infection or an uninfected control (not recorded which).

The V call is TRBV28, the J call TRBJ2-1; D assignment may be TRBD1 or TRBD2 (5 bases each). Deletions cut 5 bases from V and 4 bases from J, with 12 bases between. The CDR3 sequence is 14 residues long. The germline V gene encodes CDR1 MDHEN and CDR2 SYDVKM. CDR3 sequence reads: CASSTGPPYNEQFF. CDR3 in DNA: TGTGCCAGCAGTACGGGACCACCTTACAATGAGCAGTTCTTC.

This clonotype was observed a handful of times. The genes are TRBV20-1 and TRBJ1-6; D gene ambiguous. The CDR3 contains 13 residues. The germline V gene encodes CDR1 DFQATT and CDR2 SNEGSKA (reference sequence). V was clipped by 3 bases and J by 10 bases, with 13 bases between them. In nucleotides, the CDR3 is TGCAGTGCTAGGGAGATTTTAAGATCACCCCTCCACTTT. It encodes CSAREILRSPLHF.

The V gene is TRBV29-1, the J gene TRBJ2-3; 8 nucleotides align to TRBD2. The CDR3 totals 15 residues. V shed 7 bases, J shed 2 bases, and the junction held 11 bases outside the gene matches. Germline V gives CDR1 SQVTM, CDR2 ANQGSEA. The CDR3 DNA reads as TGCAGCGCGAAACTAGCGGCCCACCTCACAGATACGCAGTATTTT. It specifies CSAKLAAHLTDTQYF.

The chain carries TRBV28 and TRBJ2-1; 7 bases agree with TRBD2. With V trimmed by 5 bases and J by 0 bases, 16 bases remained unmatched. CDR1 MDHEN and CDR2 SYDVKM come from the germline V gene. This CDR3 is built from 19 residues. The CDR3 DNA follows: TGTGCCAGCAGTGACCTAGCGGTAGGGCCCCCCAGCTCCTACAATGAGCAGTTCTTC. Protein: CASSDLAVGPPSSYNEQFF.

This chain joins TRBV10-1 and TRBJ1-1, with D perhaps TRBD1 (5 bases). Deletions cut 6 bases from V and 5 bases from J, with 13 bases between. The CDR3 has 13 residues. Per the germline V gene, CDR1 is WNHNN and CDR2 is SYGVQD (reference sequence). For the CDR3, the DNA is TGCGCCAGCAGCTACTCAGGGACTACTGAAGCTTTCTTT. This gives the protein CASSYSGTTEAFF.

There are a few counts of this clonotype. The chain couples TRBV28 to TRBJ2-7, with TRBD2 identical over 7 bases. The ends lost 7 bases at V and 0 bases at J; junction bases unmatched: 3. This CDR3 region has 13 residues. Germline V gene lookup returns CDR1 MDHEN and CDR2 SYDVKM. The CDR3 spells CASKREGSYEQYF. The DNA for the CDR3 is TGTGCCAGCAAAAGGGAGGGCTCCTACGAGCAGTACTTC.

This clonotype was observed a handful of times. The chain joins TRBV2 to TRBJ2-5; 11 positions agree with TRBD2. V dropped 2 bases and J dropped 1; count of bases not matched to a gene: 6. This CDR3 spans 17 amino acids. In germline, CDR1 is SNHLY, CDR2 FYNNEI. The CDR3 loop is CASSERSGLAGQETQYF. DNA of the CDR3: TGTGCCAGCAGTGAAAGGTCTGGACTAGCGGGCCAAGAGACCCAGTACTTC.

This sequence joins TRBV10-2 and TRBJ1-6, with D possibly matching TRBD1 (6 bases). Deletions cut 5 bases from V and 0 bases from J, with 11 bases between. This CDR3 is 16 amino acids long. CDR1 and CDR2 (germline): WSHSY, SAAADI. CDR3 in amino acids: CASSSDRSSYNSPLHF. As DNA, the CDR3 is TGCGCCAGCAGTTCGGACAGAAGCTCCTATAATTCACCCCTCCACTTT.

This clonotype was observed a handful of times. V usage is TRBV19 and J usage is TRBJ1-4; the D gene is possibly TRBD1 (5 bases). Germline CDR1 LNHDA, CDR2 SQIVND (reference sequence). The CDR3 loop spans 15 amino acids. V lost 10 bases, J lost 6 bases, and 21 bases lay in between. The chain's CDR3 is CATTRRWTLDEKLFF. The CDR3 nucleotides read TGTGCCACTACTCGTAGGTGGACACTGGATGAAAAACTGTTTTTT.

The chain is built from TRBV15 and TRBJ1-1; no definite D call. Germline CDR1 reads LNHNV; CDR2 reads YYDKDF (reference sequence). Trimming stripped 0 bases from V and 4 bases from J, with 12 bases between. The CDR3 is 15 residues long. CDR3 DNA sequence: TGTGCCACCAGCAGAGATCCCGCTTTGGGCACTGAAGCTTTCTTT. It specifies CATSRDPALGTEAFF.